The 19 T cell receptor beta chains below all came from one sample that was sequenced in a study of blood T cell repertoires in COVID-19. TCRdb's copy holds only in-frame clones and misses some; the assay was immunoSEQ multiplex PCR. The data contain roughly 100,000 clones, 81% of them singletons. Sequenced: peripheral blood. These receptors were collected from an elderly man with active or convalescent COVID-19.

V usage is TRBV4-1 and J usage is TRBJ2-5; 13 positions match TRBD2. The germline V gene has CDR1 MGHRA and CDR2 YSYEKL. After removal of 6 bases from V and 5 bases from J, the junction contained 6 bases not matched to a gene. This CDR3 is built from 15 residues. Written as DNA, the CDR3 is TGCGCCAGCAGTCCCGGGACTAGCGGGGTGGAGACCCAGTACTTC. The encoded protein is CASSPGTSGVETQYF.

This clone has a single count. V usage is TRBV4-3 and J usage is TRBJ1-2, with D possibly TRBD1 on 5 matching bases. Trimming pared 0 bases from V and 3 bases from J, leaving 11 bases between. CDR1 and CDR2 (germline): LGHNA, YSLEER. This CDR3 has 15 amino acids. The DNA of the CDR3 is TGCGCCAGCAGCCAAGATCAGGGTCAGGACTATGGCTACACCTTC. It yields the protein CASSQDQGQDYGYTF.

This chain connects TRBV7-2 to TRBJ2-3; the match to TRBD1 covers 8 bases. CDR1 SGHTA and CDR2 FQGNSA come from the germline V gene. V shed 1 base, J shed 2 bases, and the junction held 2 bases outside the gene matches. The CDR3 extends over 15 amino acids. The CDR3, as DNA: TGTGCCAGCAGCTTAGGGACAGGGTACACAGATACGCAGTATTTT. Its translation is CASSLGTGYTDTQYF.

The J gene is TRBJ1-3, the V gene TRBV2; D might be TRBD1 (5 bases). V gave up 10 bases and J gave up 3 bases, with 25 bases separating them. The CDR3 spans 17 residues. Germline V gene lookup returns CDR1 SNHLY and CDR2 FYNNEI. CDR3 in DNA: TGTGCCACCGTACGGGGTGTTGGTAGGGGAGGTGGAAACACCATATATTTT. Protein: CATVRGVGRGGGNTIYF.

This clone has just a few counts. This chain connects TRBV5-5 to TRBJ2-3; D call uncertain. CDR3 length equals 13 residues. Germline CDR1 reads SGHKS; CDR2 reads YYEKEE (reference sequence). Trimming pared 0 bases from V and 6 bases from J, leaving 8 bases between. CDR3 sequence reads: CASSLEVGDTQYF. The CDR3 DNA sequence: TGTGCCAGCAGCTTGGAAGTTGGCGATACGCAGTATTTT.

This chain joins TRBV7-9 and TRBJ2-7, with 8 bases matching TRBD2. Germline V gene sequence: CDR1 SEHNR, CDR2 FQNEAQ (reference sequence). The CDR3 sequence is 15 residues long. Trimming took 1 base from V and 5 from J; bases not matched to a gene: 7. CDR3 protein: CASSLVSGGYDEQYF. CDR3 in DNA: TGTGCCAGCAGCTTAGTGTCGGGGGGGTACGACGAGCAGTACTTC.

This clone showed up just once. The CDR3 DNA sequence: TGTGCCAGCAGCCAACGATACTGGGGTCGGGGGTATTATGGCTACACCTTC. Its protein product is CASSQRYWGRGYYGYTF. J is TRBJ1-2 and V is TRBV5-6, with TRBD1 as a possible D gene (5 bases). CDR3 length: 17 residues. The V and J ends lost 4 bases and 5 bases respectively, with 24 bases between them. Germline V gene sequence: CDR1 SGHDT, CDR2 YYEEEE.

The chain's CDR3 is CATLRGGNTGELFF. In nucleotides, the CDR3 is TGTGCCACGCTTCGAGGGGGGAACACCGGGGAGCTGTTTTTT. The chain employs TRBV28 and TRBJ2-2, with D maybe TRBD1 (6 bases). V was pared by 10 bases and J by 1 base, with 13 bases between. Germline-derived CDR1 and CDR2 are MDHEN and SYDVKM. This CDR3 comprises 14 residues.

The chain joins TRBV3-1 (or the pseudogene TRBV3-2) to TRBJ1-2; TRBD1 might be the D (6 bases). From germline, CDR1 is LGHDT and CDR2 YNNKEL (reference sequence). The length of the CDR3 is 12 residues. The germline V and J ends were trimmed by 8 bases and 4 bases, with 11 bases remaining between them. This CDR3 reads CASQDSFYGYTF. The CDR3 region has the DNA TGTGCCAGCCAGGACAGCTTCTATGGCTACACCTTC.

The chain has TRBV5-1 and TRBJ1-4; 8 bases align to TRBD1. This CDR3 contains 15 residues. Per the germline V gene, CDR1 is SGHRS and CDR2 is YFSETQ. V lost 1 base and J lost 8; bases outside the gene matches: 7. CDR3 in amino acids: CASSLQGAIGEKLFF. The CDR3 bases are TGCGCCAGCAGCTTGCAGGGGGCGATAGGGGAAAAACTGTTTTTT.

There are a few counts of this clone. The V gene is TRBV19, the J gene TRBJ2-2, with 9 positions matching TRBD1. CDR1 and CDR2 (germline): LNHDA, SQIVND (reference sequence). The CDR3 is made up of 17 amino acids. V lost 4 bases and J lost 7; bases outside the gene matches: 13. The CDR3 sequence is CASSSMGGTGGIGELFF. CDR3 nucleotide sequence: TGTGCCAGTAGTAGTATGGGAGGTACAGGGGGCATCGGGGAGCTGTTTTTT.

The table lists this clone with a count of one. The chain combines TRBV5-1 with TRBJ1-1; possible D gene TRBD1, 5 bases. V was shortened by 3 bases and J by 0 bases, with 6 bases between the two germline ends. From germline, CDR1 is SGHRS and CDR2 YFSETQ. The CDR3 has 13 amino acids. The CDR3 DNA is TGCGCCAGCAGCTACAGGTTGAACACTGAAGCTTTCTTT. It translates to CASSYRLNTEAFF. Full variable domain (remainder filled in from reference TRBV5-1 and TRBJ1-1): KAGVTQTPRYLIKTRGQQVTLSCSPISGHRSVSWYQQTPGQGLQFLFEYFSETQRNKGNFPGRFSGRQFSNSRSEMNVSTLELGDSALYLCASSYRLNTEAFFGQGTRLTVV.

The DNA of the CDR3 is TGTGCCAGCAGCTTAGGTGCCAGGGAGGGCTATGGCTACACCTTC. It codes for CASSLGAREGYGYTF. J is TRBJ1-2 and V is TRBV7-2, with D possibly matching TRBD1 (5 bases). Deletions cut 1 base from V and 4 bases from J, with 13 bases between. Germline-derived CDR1 and CDR2 are SGHTA and FQGNSA. The CDR3 runs 15 residues.

This clone was seen more than once but under ten times. The chain uses TRBV6-5 and TRBJ1-1; 7 bases map to TRBD1. CDR1 and CDR2 from the germline V gene are MNHEY and SVGAGI. There are 14 residues in the CDR3. J lost 0 bases, V lost 5 bases, and 3 bases had no gene match. The CDR3 here is CASSPGTVNTEAFF. DNA for the CDR3: TGTGCCAGCAGTCCCGGGACAGTGAACACTGAAGCTTTCTTT.

The chain uses TRBV10-3 and TRBJ2-7; 12 nucleotides align to TRBD1. This CDR3 is built from 14 residues. Trimming removed 5 bases from V and 5 bases from J; junction bases left unmatched: 4. Germline CDR1 is ENHRY and CDR2 is SYGVKD. The CDR3 reads CAISTGTGGDEQYF. The CDR3 DNA is TGTGCCATCAGTACCGGGACAGGGGGCGACGAGCAGTACTTC.

This clone was recorded only once. V usage is TRBV30 and J usage is TRBJ2-2; 10 nucleotides match TRBD1. The V segment lost 2 bases and the J segment 3 bases; nucleotides outside the gene matches: 6. This CDR3 is 16 amino acids long. Per germline, CDR1 GTSNPN and CDR2 SVGIG (reference sequence). The CDR3 DNA follows: TGTGCCTGGAGTCGGGACAGGGGTTGGGACACCGGGGAGCTGTTTTTT. This gives the protein CAWSRDRGWDTGELFF.

The chain combines TRBV20-1 with TRBJ2-5; 10 bases fit TRBD2. Unmatched junction bases numbered 11, after V lost 3 bases and J lost 1 base. Germline V gene lookup returns CDR1 DFQATT and CDR2 SNEGSKA (reference sequence). The CDR3 length is 17 residues. The CDR3 region is CSASLYSGGAIQETQYF. The CDR3 DNA reads as TGCAGTGCTAGTTTGTACAGCGGGGGGGCAATCCAAGAGACCCAGTACTTC.

CDR3 sequence: CASSRGGSFSGANVLTF. Here the CDR3 DNA reads TGTGCCAGTAGCCGGGGGGGGTCCTTCTCTGGGGCCAACGTCCTGACTTTC. V gene TRBV19 combines with J gene TRBJ2-6, with 8 bases that match TRBD2. V was clipped by 6 bases and J by 0 bases; unmatched bases: 7. The germline CDR1 and CDR2 sequences are LNHDA and SQIVND (reference sequence). This CDR3 is built from 17 residues.

The rearrangement joins TRBV21-1 to TRBJ1-5; TRBD1 is the table's D call and was not checked against the DNA. TRBV21-1 is a documented pseudogene. CDR3 size: 17 residues. The CDR3 region is CASSKDVGADGNQPQHF. CDR3 coding DNA: TGTGCCAGCAGCAAAGACGTGGGGGCTGACGGCAATCAGCCCCAGCATTTT.